What follows are 13 T cell receptor beta chains derived from one specimen sequenced in a study of blood T cell repertoires in COVID-19. The method was immunoSEQ multiplex PCR; TCRdb's version includes in-frame clones alone and lacks a portion of them. The repertoire holds a few hundred thousand clones, around 86% seen once, with approximately 13% in the top ten. Sequences were obtained from peripheral blood. These receptors originate from a man older than 75 with acute or convalescent COVID-19.

This rearrangement joins TRBV7-2 to TRBJ2-3, with 12 bases aligning to TRBD2. The CDR3 is made up of 15 amino acids. Germline V gene sequence: CDR1 SGHTA, CDR2 FQGNSA. Losses at the gene ends were 5 bases for V and 7 bases for J; bases not matched to a gene: 7. In nucleotides, the CDR3 is TGTGCCAGCAGCCCAACTAGCGGGGGGCCCTATACGCAGTATTTT. It specifies CASSPTSGGPYTQYF.

The chain employs TRBV5-4 and TRBJ1-2; TRBD1 aligns across 10 bases. V was clipped by 4 bases and J by 2 bases; unmatched bases: 5. Germline CDR1 reads SGHNT; CDR2 reads YYREEE (reference sequence). This CDR3 comprises 15 residues. CDR3 loop: CASSTGQGQNYGYTF. In DNA form, the CDR3 reads TGTGCCAGCAGCACGGGACAGGGGCAGAACTATGGCTACACCTTC.

The rearrangement links TRBV21-1 to TRBJ2-7; TRBD2 is the table's D call, not checked against the DNA. TRBV21-1 is a listed pseudogene. The CDR3 totals 17 residues. This chain's CDR3 is CASSCGLAVYPSYEQYF. The DNA of the CDR3 is TGTGCCAGCAGTTGCGGACTAGCGGTATACCCCTCCTACGAGCAGTACTTC.

Concerning this clone: This specimen includes other DNA sequences encoding the same CDR3. J is TRBJ2-1 and V is TRBV29-1, with 7 bases identical to TRBD1. There are 12 residues in the CDR3. Per the germline V gene, CDR1 is SQVTM and CDR2 is ANQGSEA. V gave up 6 bases and J gave up 3 bases; unmatched junction bases: 2. The CDR3 coding sequence is TGCAGCGTGGGGGACAGCTACAATGAGCAGTTCTTC. Translating gives CSVGDSYNEQFF.

This clone showed up just once. This rearrangement joins TRBV29-1 to TRBJ1-4, with D tentatively TRBD1 (6 bases). Germline lookup yields CDR1 SQVTM and CDR2 ANQGSEA. The CDR3 consists of 14 residues. V was trimmed by 2 bases and J by 7 bases, leaving 14 bases between them. In DNA, the CDR3 is TGCAGCGTTGAAATGGGGGCTTTAGGTGAAAAACTGTTTTTT. It codes for CSVEMGALGEKLFF.

The rearrangement links TRBV6-5 to TRBJ2-3; TRBD2 aligns across 10 bases. V lost 6 bases and J lost 5; bases outside the gene matches: 8. Looked up from germline, CDR1 is MNHEY and CDR2 is SVGAGI. The length of the CDR3 is 15 residues. CDR3 sequence (DNA): TGTGCCAGCAGGGGAGCGGGGGGGCCGAAAGATACGCAGTATTTT. Protein sequence: CASRGAGGPKDTQYF.

CDR3 region: CASASQGPYGYTF. The CDR3 DNA is TGTGCCAGCGCGTCACAGGGGCCCTATGGCTACACCTTC. This chain joins TRBV5-6 and TRBJ1-2; 7 bases are a match to TRBD1. Germline V CDR1 and CDR2: SGHDT, YYEEEE. The CDR3 spans 13 residues. The J segment lost 4 bases and the V segment lost 7 bases, leaving 7 bases of the junction unmatched.

CDR3 residues: CASSITGRGSGELFF. CDR3 bases: TGTGCCAGTTCGATTACAGGGAGAGGTTCCGGGGAGCTGTTTTTT. V and J are TRBV3-1 (or the pseudogene TRBV3-2) and TRBJ2-2, with D possibly being TRBD1 (6 bases). Trimming cost V 9 bases and J 6 bases, with 20 bases left between them. The CDR3 extends over 15 amino acids. The germline V gene has CDR1 LGHDT and CDR2 YNNKEL (reference sequence).

The chain has TRBV5-8 and TRBJ2-7; TRBD1 matches 8 bases. The CDR3 covers 12 residues. Germline values: CDR1 SGHTS, CDR2 YDEGEE. The J segment lost 3 bases and the V segment lost 6 bases, leaving 2 bases of the junction unmatched. For the CDR3, the DNA is TGTGCCAGCAACAGGGGGGTCTACGAGCAGTACTTC. The encoded protein is CASNRGVYEQYF.

The chain is built from TRBV28 and TRBJ1-5; D unresolved. CDR3 length equals 14 residues. The V and J ends lost 3 bases and 5 bases respectively, with 11 bases between them. The germline CDR1 and CDR2 sequences are MDHEN and SYDVKM. As DNA, the CDR3 is TGTGCCAGCAGTTTCGGCGGTGTGTATCAGCCCCAGCATTTT. This gives the protein CASSFGGVYQPQHF.

The V and J genes are TRBV29-1 and TRBJ2-7; 11 bases match TRBD2. Trimming cost V 0 bases and J 6 bases; bases outside gene matches: 4. This CDR3 is 14 amino acids long. Per germline, CDR1 SQVTM and CDR2 ANQGSEA. CDR3 protein: CSVEDPSGRIEQYF. Here the CDR3 DNA reads TGCAGCGTTGAAGATCCTAGCGGGAGGATCGAGCAGTACTTC.

The chain employs TRBV29-1 and TRBJ2-6; 10 positions agree with TRBD2. The CDR3 is 16 residues long. CDR1 is SQVTM and CDR2 is ANQGSEA in the germline V gene. J was trimmed by 0 bases and V by 5 bases; bases with no gene match: 4. Written as DNA, the CDR3 is TGCAGCGTTTCAGCGGGGGGGAGCTCTGGGGCCAACGTCCTGACTTTC. Encoded protein: CSVSAGGSSGANVLTF. Variable domain in full (rest from reference TRBV29-1 and TRBJ2-6): SAVISQKPSRDICQRGTSLTIQCQVDSQVTMMFWYRQQPGQSLTLIATANQGSEATYESGFVIDKFPISRPNLTFSTLTVSNMSPEDSSIYLCSVSAGGSSGANVLTFGAGSRLTVL.

V gene TRBV9 combines with J gene TRBJ2-3; 9 nucleotides match TRBD1. The CDR3 sequence is 16 residues long. The germline V gene has CDR1 SGDLS and CDR2 YYNGEE. V lost 4 bases to trimming and J lost 5 bases; unmatched junction nucleotides: 11. The CDR3, as DNA: TGTGCCAGCAGCCCCCGGACAGGGGAAAGTGAAGATACGCAGTATTTT. This gives the protein CASSPRTGESEDTQYF.